What follows are 10 T cell receptor beta chains derived from one specimen sequenced in a study of blood T cell repertoires in COVID-19. Repertoires were generated with immunoSEQ multiplex PCR, while TCRdb's copy carries only in-frame clones and drops some. The sample records 400,000 or so clones, roughly 90% being singletons. Sequenced material: PBMCs or T cells enriched from blood (not recorded which). These receptors were taken from a woman aged 40 to 50 with acute COVID-19.

This chain connects TRBV6-5 to TRBJ1-1; 9 nucleotides agree with TRBD1. This CDR3 comprises 14 residues. V shed 10 bases, J shed 1 base, and the junction held 7 bases outside the gene matches. Germline lookup yields CDR1 MNHEY and CDR2 SVGAGI. This CDR3 reads CATTDRGRNTEAFF. CDR3 sequence (DNA): TGTGCCACCACCGACAGGGGGAGGAACACTGAAGCTTTCTTT.

V and J are TRBV4-1 and TRBJ1-1; D remains ambiguous. The V end lost 8 bases, the J end lost 3 bases, and 16 bases lay between the germline ends. This CDR3 has 14 amino acids. Per the germline V gene, CDR1 is MGHRA and CDR2 is YSYEKL. CDR3 DNA sequence: TGCGCCAGCTCCTTCCCGGGGATAGACACTGAAGCTTTCTTT. This gives the protein CASSFPGIDTEAFF.

The V call is TRBV18, the J call TRBJ2-7; TRBD2 might be the D (6 bases). Per the germline V gene, CDR1 is KGHSH and CDR2 is LQKENI. The ends were cut back, 6 bases at V and 2 bases at J, with 11 bases in the middle. The CDR3 runs to 13 residues. CDR3 loop: CASSPGLAYEQYF. DNA of the CDR3: TGTGCCAGCTCTCCGGGACTCGCCTACGAGCAGTACTTC.

The chain has TRBV6-5 and TRBJ2-1; TRBD2 matches at 11 bases. Germline loops: CDR1 MNHEY, CDR2 SVGAGI. CDR3 length equals 14 residues. V trimming: 6 bases; J trimming: 9 bases; junction bases outside the gene matches: 7. CDR3: CASRTDTSGGEQFF. In nucleotides, the CDR3 is TGTGCCAGCAGAACTGATACTAGCGGGGGTGAGCAGTTCTTC.

The J gene is TRBJ1-1, the V gene TRBV2; unclear D gene. The CDR3 extends over 13 amino acids. Trimming pared 8 bases from V and 1 base from J, leaving 11 bases between. Per germline, CDR1 SNHLY and CDR2 FYNNEI. This chain's CDR3 is CASRFLPNTEAFF. Written as DNA, the CDR3 is TGTGCCAGCCGGTTCTTACCGAACACTGAAGCTTTCTTT.

The rearrangement links TRBV6-1 to TRBJ2-1, with 8 bases matching TRBD2. Germline V gene data show CDR1 as MNHNS and CDR2 as SASEGT. Trimming at V came to 8 bases and at J to 7 bases, leaving 13 bases not matched to a gene. The CDR3 extends over 15 amino acids. The CDR3 DNA is TGTGCCAGCGGTGGCCCGGGACTAGAGAGGAATGAGCAGTTCTTC. It specifies CASGGPGLERNEQFF.

The chain has TRBV5-5 and TRBJ2-1, with 7 positions matching TRBD1. This CDR3 is 14 amino acids long. V trimming: 4 bases; J trimming: 4 bases; junction bases outside the gene matches: 5. The V gene's germline CDR1 is SGHKS and CDR2 YYEKEE (reference sequence). CDR3 in amino acids: CASSPGTEYNEQFF. CDR3 bases: TGTGCCAGCAGCCCCGGGACAGAGTACAATGAGCAGTTCTTC.

V gene TRBV6-5 combines with J gene TRBJ1-1; D is ambiguous. This CDR3 is 15 amino acids long. CDR1 is MNHEY and CDR2 is SVGAGI in the germline V gene. The V end lost 0 bases, the J end lost 3 bases, and 11 bases lay between the germline ends. DNA of the CDR3: TGTGCCAGCAGTTACTCATACCGGGATCACACTGAAGCTTTCTTT. Its protein is CASSYSYRDHTEAFF.

In DNA form, the CDR3 reads TGTGCCAGCAGCTTGTGGGGCAGGAGCCTTGAAGCTTTCTTT. It specifies CASSLWGRSLEAFF. The V and J genes are TRBV5-8 and TRBJ1-1; maybe TRBD1 (5 bases). The germline V and J ends were trimmed by 1 base and 7 bases, with 14 bases remaining between them. The CDR3 spans 14 residues. Germline V gene lookup returns CDR1 SGHTS and CDR2 YDEGEE.

This clone has only one observation. The chain joins TRBV3-1 (or the pseudogene TRBV3-2) to TRBJ2-2; D is uncertain. V gave up 1 base and J gave up 6 bases, with 6 bases separating them. Germline lookup yields CDR1 LGHDT and CDR2 YNNKEL (reference sequence). This CDR3 region has 13 residues. In DNA, the CDR3 is TGTGCCAGCAGCCAAGTACTCGCCGGGGAGCTGTTTTTT. Translated: CASSQVLAGELFF.